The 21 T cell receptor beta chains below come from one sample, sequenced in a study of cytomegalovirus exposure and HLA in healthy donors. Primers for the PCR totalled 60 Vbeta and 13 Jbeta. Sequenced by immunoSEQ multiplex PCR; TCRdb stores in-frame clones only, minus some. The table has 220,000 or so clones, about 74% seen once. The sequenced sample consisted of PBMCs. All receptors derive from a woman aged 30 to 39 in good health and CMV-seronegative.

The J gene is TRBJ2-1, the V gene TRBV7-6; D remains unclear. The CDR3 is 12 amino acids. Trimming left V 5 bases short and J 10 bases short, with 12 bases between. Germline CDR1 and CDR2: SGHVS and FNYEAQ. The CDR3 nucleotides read TGTGCCAGCAGCACCTCCGGGTCCGAGCAGTTCTTC. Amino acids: CASSTSGSEQFF.

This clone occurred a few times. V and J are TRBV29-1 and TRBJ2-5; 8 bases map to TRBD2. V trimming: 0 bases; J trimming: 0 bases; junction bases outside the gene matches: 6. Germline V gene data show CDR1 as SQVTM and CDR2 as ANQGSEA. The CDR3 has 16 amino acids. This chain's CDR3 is CSVEDEVAGYQETQYF. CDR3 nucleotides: TGCAGCGTTGAAGATGAAGTAGCGGGATACCAAGAGACCCAGTACTTC.

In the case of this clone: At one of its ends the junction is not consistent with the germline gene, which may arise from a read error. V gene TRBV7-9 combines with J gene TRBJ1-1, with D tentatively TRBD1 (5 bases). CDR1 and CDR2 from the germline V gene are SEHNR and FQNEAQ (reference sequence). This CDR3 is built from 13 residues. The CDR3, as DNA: TGTTCCAGCAGCTTAGCCCCAGGGACTGAAGCTTTCTTT. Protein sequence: CSSSLAPGTEAFF. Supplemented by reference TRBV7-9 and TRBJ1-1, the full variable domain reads DTGVSQNPRHKITKRGQNVTFRCDPISEHNRLYWYRQTLGQGPEFLTYFQNEAQLEKSRLLSDRFSAERPKGSFSTLEIQRTEQGDSAMYLCSSSLAPGTEAFFGQGTRLTVV.

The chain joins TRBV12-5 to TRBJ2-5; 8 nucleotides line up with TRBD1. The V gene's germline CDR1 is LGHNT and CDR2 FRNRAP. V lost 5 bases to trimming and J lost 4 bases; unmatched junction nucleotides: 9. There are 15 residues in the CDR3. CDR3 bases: TGTGCTAGTGGTACCTTGGACAGGGATCGAGAGACCCAGTACTTC. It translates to CASGTLDRDRETQYF.

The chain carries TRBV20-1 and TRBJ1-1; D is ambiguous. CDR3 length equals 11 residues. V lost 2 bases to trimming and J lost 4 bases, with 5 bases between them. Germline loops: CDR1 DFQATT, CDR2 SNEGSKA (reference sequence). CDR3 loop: CSARPSTEAFF. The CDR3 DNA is TGCAGTGCTAGACCGAGCACTGAAGCTTTCTTT.

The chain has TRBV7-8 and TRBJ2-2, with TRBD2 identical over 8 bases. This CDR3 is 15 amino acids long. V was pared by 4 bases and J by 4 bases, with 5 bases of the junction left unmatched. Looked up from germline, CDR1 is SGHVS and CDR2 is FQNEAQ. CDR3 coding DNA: TGTGCCAGCAGCTGGGGACTAGGCATCACCGGGGAGCTGTTTTTT. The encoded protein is CASSWGLGITGELFF.

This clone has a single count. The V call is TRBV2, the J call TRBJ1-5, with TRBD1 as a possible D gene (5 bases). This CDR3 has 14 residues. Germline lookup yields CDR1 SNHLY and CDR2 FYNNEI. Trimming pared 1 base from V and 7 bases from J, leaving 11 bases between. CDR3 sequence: CASSEGGVGQPQHF. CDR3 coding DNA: TGTGCCAGCAGTGAAGGGGGCGTAGGACAGCCCCAGCATTTT.

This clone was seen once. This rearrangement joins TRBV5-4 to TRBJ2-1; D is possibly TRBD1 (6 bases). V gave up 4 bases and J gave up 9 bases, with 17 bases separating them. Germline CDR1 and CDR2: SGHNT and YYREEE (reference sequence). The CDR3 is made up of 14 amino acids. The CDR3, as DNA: TGTGCCAGCAGCAGGGCTAAGGGGGTCGCTGAGCAGTTCTTC. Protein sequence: CASSRAKGVAEQFF.

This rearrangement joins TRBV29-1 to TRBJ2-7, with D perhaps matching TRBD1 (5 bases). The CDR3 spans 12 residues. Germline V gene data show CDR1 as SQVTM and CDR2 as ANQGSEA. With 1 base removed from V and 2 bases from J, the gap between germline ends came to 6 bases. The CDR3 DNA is TGCAGCGTTGAAGGCAGGGCCTACGAGCAGTACTTC. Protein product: CSVEGRAYEQYF.

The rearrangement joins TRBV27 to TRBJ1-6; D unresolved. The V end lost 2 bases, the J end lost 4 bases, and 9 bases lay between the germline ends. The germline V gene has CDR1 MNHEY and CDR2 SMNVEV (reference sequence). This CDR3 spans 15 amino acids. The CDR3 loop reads CASSLRPTYNSPLHF. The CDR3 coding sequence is TGTGCCAGCAGTTTACGACCGACTTATAATTCACCCCTCCACTTT.

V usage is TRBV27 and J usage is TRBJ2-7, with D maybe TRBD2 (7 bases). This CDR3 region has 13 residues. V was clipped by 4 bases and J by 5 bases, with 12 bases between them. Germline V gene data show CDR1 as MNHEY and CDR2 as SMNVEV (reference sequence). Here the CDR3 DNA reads TGTGCCAGCAGTTGGGGGGGGCTGAACGAGCAGTACTTC. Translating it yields CASSWGGLNEQYF.

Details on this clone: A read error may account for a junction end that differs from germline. As DNA, the CDR3 is TGCGCCAGCAGCAGCACCGACAGCTCTGGAAACGCCATATATTTT. Translated, it gives CASSSTDSSGNAIYF. The V gene is TRBV5-1, the J gene TRBJ1-3, with a weak D call TRBD1 (5 bases). The CDR3 spans 15 residues. Germline CDR1 and CDR2: SGHRS and YFSETQ.

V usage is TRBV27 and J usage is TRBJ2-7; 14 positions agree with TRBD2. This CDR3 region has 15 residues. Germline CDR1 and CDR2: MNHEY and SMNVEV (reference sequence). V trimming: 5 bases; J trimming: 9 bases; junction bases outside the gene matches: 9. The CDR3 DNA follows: TGTGCCAGCAGTCCGCGACTAGCGGGAGGGATCATGCAGTACTTC. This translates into CASSPRLAGGIMQYF.

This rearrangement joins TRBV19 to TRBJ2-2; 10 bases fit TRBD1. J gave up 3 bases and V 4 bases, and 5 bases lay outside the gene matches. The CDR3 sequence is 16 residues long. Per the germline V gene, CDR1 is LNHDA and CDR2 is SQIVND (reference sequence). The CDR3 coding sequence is TGTGCCAGTAGTACACTCGACAGGGGGCACACCGGGGAGCTGTTTTTT. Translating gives CASSTLDRGHTGELFF. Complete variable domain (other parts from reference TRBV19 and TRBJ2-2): DGGITQSPKYLFRKEGQNVTLSCEQNLNHDAMYWYRQDPGQGLRLIYYSQIVNDFQKGDIAEGYSVSREKKESFPLTVTSAQKNPTAFYLCASSTLDRGHTGELFFGEGSRLTVL.

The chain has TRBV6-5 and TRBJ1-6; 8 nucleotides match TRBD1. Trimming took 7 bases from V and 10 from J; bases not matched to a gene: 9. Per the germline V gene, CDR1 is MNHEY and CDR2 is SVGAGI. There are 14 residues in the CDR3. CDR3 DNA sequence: TGTGCCAGCACGCGTGGACAGGGTTACTCACCCCTCCACTTT. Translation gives CASTRGQGYSPLHF.

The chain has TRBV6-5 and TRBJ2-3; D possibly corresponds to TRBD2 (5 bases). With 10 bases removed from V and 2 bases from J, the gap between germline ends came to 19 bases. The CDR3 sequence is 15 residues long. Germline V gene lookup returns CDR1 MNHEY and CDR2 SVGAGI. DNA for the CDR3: TGTGCCACCACCAAGGACTTTCCATCCACAGATACGCAGTATTTT. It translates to CATTKDFPSTDTQYF.

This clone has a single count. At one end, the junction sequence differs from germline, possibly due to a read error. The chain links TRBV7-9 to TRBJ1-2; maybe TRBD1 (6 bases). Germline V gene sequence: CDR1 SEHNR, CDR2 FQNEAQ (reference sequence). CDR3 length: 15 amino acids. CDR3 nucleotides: TGTTCCAGCAGCCCACCGTGGACAGCAAACTATGGCTACACCTTC. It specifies CSSSPPWTANYGYTF. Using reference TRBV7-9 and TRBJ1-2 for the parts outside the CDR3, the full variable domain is DTGVSQNPRHKITKRGQNVTFRCDPISEHNRLYWYRQTLGQGPEFLTYFQNEAQLEKSRLLSDRFSAERPKGSFSTLEIQRTEQGDSAMYLCSSSPPWTANYGYTFGSGTRLTVV.

The CDR3 nucleotides are TGTGCCAGCAGGCACCCGGGACACCCACAAGAGACCCAGTACTTC. As protein: CASRHPGHPQETQYF. The rearrangement uses TRBV7-9 and TRBJ2-5; tentatively, D is TRBD1 (6 bases). The CDR3 sequence is 15 residues long. Trimming took off 6 bases at V and 2 bases at J, with 16 bases between the two ends. The germline gives CDR1 SEHNR, CDR2 FQNEAQ (reference sequence).

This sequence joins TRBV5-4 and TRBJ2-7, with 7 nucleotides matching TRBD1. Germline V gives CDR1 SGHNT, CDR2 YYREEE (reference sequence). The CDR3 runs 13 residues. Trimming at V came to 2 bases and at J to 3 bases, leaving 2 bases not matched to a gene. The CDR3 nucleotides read TGTGCCAGCAGCTTTGGGGACAGCTACGAGCAGTACTTC. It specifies CASSFGDSYEQYF.

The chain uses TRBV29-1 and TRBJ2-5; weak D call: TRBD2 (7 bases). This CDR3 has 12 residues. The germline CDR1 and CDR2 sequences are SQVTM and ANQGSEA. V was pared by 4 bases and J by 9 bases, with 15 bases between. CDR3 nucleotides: TGCAGCGTTGTGGAGGGGGGGGAGGCCCAGTACTTC. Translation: CSVVEGGEAQYF.

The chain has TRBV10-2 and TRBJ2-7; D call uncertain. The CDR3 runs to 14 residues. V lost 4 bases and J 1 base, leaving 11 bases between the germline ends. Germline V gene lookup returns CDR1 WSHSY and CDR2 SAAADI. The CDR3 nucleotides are TGCGCCAGCAGTGCCCCCGTAGCATCCTACGAGCAGTACTTC. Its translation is CASSAPVASYEQYF.